This T cell receptor (beta chain) was captured by sequencing in a study of technical replicates of blood from several donors. Sequencing was performed with immunoSEQ multiplex PCR; in TCRdb, only in-frame clones are kept and a portion is missing. Of about 69,000 clones in the sample, about 87% were seen once. This CDR3 comprises 13 residues. Germline CDR1 and CDR2: SGHNT and YYREEE (reference sequence). V lost 4 bases and J 9 bases, leaving 11 bases between the germline ends. The V gene is TRBV5-4, the J gene TRBJ1-6; D is ambiguous. The TCR originated in a human donor in good health. Some clones in this sample may be carry-over from other donors' samples. The sequenced sample consisted of PBMCs. The CDR3 here is CASSRPQASPLHF. The CDR3 nucleotides are TGTGCCAGCAGCCGCCCGCAGGCTTCACCCCTCCACTTT.